A single sample is the source of the 18 T cell receptor beta chains below, sequenced in a study of OX40 agonist ivuxolimab in advanced cancers. The repertoire was sequenced with immunoSEQ multiplex PCR; TCRdb's copy has only in-frame clones and lacks some. Altogether around 70,000 clones are present, roughly 80% being singletons, with the ten largest covering approximately 6.7%. Here the sequenced sample was CD4+ or CD8+ T cells sorted from blood, taken in a trial of the OX40 agonist ivuxolimab. These receptor sequences come from an adult with an advanced solid tumor such as melanoma, head and neck, liver or kidney cancer.

The rearrangement uses TRBV2 and TRBJ2-3; TRBD2 might be the D (6 bases). CDR1 and CDR2 (germline): SNHLY, FYNNEI. Trimming removed 2 bases from V and 2 bases from J, with 11 bases in between. The CDR3 contains 15 residues. The CDR3 sequence is CASSERDFPTDTQYF. The DNA of the CDR3 is TGTGCCAGCAGTGAAAGGGACTTCCCCACAGATACGCAGTATTTT. Full variable domain (outside the CDR3, taken from reference TRBV2 and TRBJ2-3): EPEVTQTPSHQVTQMGQEVILRCVPISNHLYFYWYRQILGQKVEFLVSFYNNEISEKSEIFDDQFSVERPDGSNFTLKIRSTKLEDSAMYFCASSERDFPTDTQYFGPGTRLTVL.

This chain uses TRBV19 with TRBJ2-3; TRBD2 is a possible D gene (7 bases). V lost 3 bases to trimming and J lost 2 bases, with 15 bases between them. The CDR3 length is 16 residues. CDR1 and CDR2 (germline): LNHDA, SQIVND (reference sequence). In nucleotides, the CDR3 is TGTGCCAGTAGTATGGGGGGGGCCCGCTCCACAGATACGCAGTATTTT. This encodes CASSMGGARSTDTQYF.

The chain carries TRBV29-1 and TRBJ2-1, with D possibly called TRBD1 or TRBD2 (5 bases each). The CDR3 covers 11 residues. Deletions cut 6 bases from V and 13 bases from J, with 16 bases between. Germline-derived CDR1 and CDR2 are SQVTM and ANQGSEA. The CDR3 DNA sequence: TGCAGCGTCTCGGGACCCTTGACCCAGTTCTTC. Translated, it gives CSVSGPLTQFF.

This chain joins TRBV6-6 and TRBJ1-4; no clear D. Trimming stripped 4 bases from V and 2 bases from J, with 8 bases between. Germline assignment: CDR1 MNHNY and CDR2 SVGAGI (reference sequence). There are 14 residues in the CDR3. The DNA of the CDR3 is TGTGCCAGCAGTTCGAGGGCCACTAATGAAAAACTGTTTTTT. It codes for CASSSRATNEKLFF.

The rearrangement uses TRBV10-3 and TRBJ2-7; TRBD2 agrees at 11 bases. With 4 bases clipped from V and 5 bases from J, the junction kept 4 bases outside the gene matches. The CDR3 covers 14 residues. In germline, CDR1 is ENHRY, CDR2 SYGVKD. DNA of the CDR3: TGTGCCATCAGTGGACTAGCGGGAACCAACGAGCAGTACTTC. This translates into CAISGLAGTNEQYF.

CDR3 sequence: CASSVNRGLGETQYF. The CDR3 bases are TGTGCCAGCAGTGTTAACAGGGGGCTTGGAGAGACCCAGTACTTC. The chain recombines TRBV2 with TRBJ2-5, with TRBD1 identical over 9 bases. This CDR3 has 15 amino acids. In germline, CDR1 is SNHLY, CDR2 FYNNEI. V shed 4 bases and J 4 bases; nucleotides not matched to a gene: 7.

The chain couples TRBV5-8 to TRBJ2-7; 7 bases are shared with TRBD1. V was clipped by 6 bases and J by 4 bases; unmatched bases: 7. This CDR3 spans 13 amino acids. Germline loops: CDR1 SGHTS, CDR2 YDEGEE. The CDR3 sequence is CASNPGQTYEQYV. As DNA, the CDR3 is TGTGCCAGCAACCCGGGACAGACTTACGAGCAGTACGTC.

Comments on this clone: Within the sample, other DNA sequences also encode this same CDR3. The chain links TRBV16 to TRBJ1-4, with D uncertain. Germline CDR1 reads KGHSY; CDR2 reads FQNENV. Trimming took off 4 bases at V and 4 bases at J, with 7 bases between the two ends. The CDR3 spans 13 residues. This CDR3 reads CASSRGSNEKLFF. The CDR3 DNA sequence: TGTGCCAGCAGCCGGGGAAGTAATGAAAAACTGTTTTTT.

The chain couples TRBV7-2 to TRBJ1-2; unclear D gene. Germline CDR1 SGHTA, CDR2 FQGNSA. V gave up 1 base and J gave up 6 bases, with 12 bases separating them. The CDR3 spans 14 residues. The CDR3 spells CASSLDWAGDGYTF. CDR3 bases: TGTGCCAGCAGCTTAGACTGGGCGGGAGATGGCTACACCTTC.

The chain combines TRBV12-5 with TRBJ1-3, with a possible D match to TRBD1 (5 bases). The germline CDR1 and CDR2 sequences are LGHNT and FRNRAP. Trimming removed 6 bases from V and 0 bases from J, with 15 bases in between. CDR3 size: 16 residues. Written as DNA, the CDR3 is TGTGCTAGTGGCCCCCGGGACGTTGACTCTGGAAACACCATATATTTT. As protein: CASGPRDVDSGNTIYF.

The V gene is TRBV30, the J gene TRBJ2-7; TRBD1 aligns across 9 bases. Germline V gene lookup returns CDR1 GTSNPN and CDR2 SVGIG (reference sequence). The CDR3 length is 14 residues. V was pared by 5 bases and J by 3 bases, with 8 bases of the junction left unmatched. The CDR3 sequence: CAWGTGTGLYEQYF. In DNA, the CDR3 is TGTGCCTGGGGAACCGGGACAGGGCTCTACGAGCAGTACTTC.

The gene calls are TRBV4-2 and TRBJ2-7, with 8 positions matching TRBD1. V shed 0 bases and J 2 bases; nucleotides not matched to a gene: 6. Germline CDR1 and CDR2: LGHNA and YNFKEQ. There are 16 residues in the CDR3. CDR3 DNA: TGTGCCAGCAGCCAAGAGAGGAGACAGGGGACCTACGAGCAGTACTTC. This sequence encodes CASSQERRQGTYEQYF.

The gene calls are TRBV11-2 and TRBJ2-7; TRBD2 agrees at 11 bases. The germline CDR1 and CDR2 sequences are SGHAT and FQNNGV. The CDR3 is made up of 16 amino acids. The J segment lost 6 bases and the V segment lost 5 bases, leaving 12 bases of the junction unmatched. The CDR3 is CASSRLLAGENGEQYF. The CDR3 DNA reads TGTGCCAGCAGCCGCTTACTAGCGGGAGAGAATGGCGAGCAGTACTTC.

This chain links TRBV2 with TRBJ1-2; D not certain. This CDR3 contains 13 residues. Per germline, CDR1 SNHLY and CDR2 FYNNEI. V shed 8 bases and J shed 6 bases, with 16 bases lying between them. This CDR3 reads CASDEGIWDGYTF. In nucleotides, the CDR3 is TGTGCCAGCGATGAAGGGATTTGGGATGGCTACACCTTC.

The genes are TRBV28 and TRBJ2-7; 11 positions match TRBD1. The CDR3 is 15 amino acids. With V trimmed by 5 bases and J by 3 bases, 6 bases remained unmatched. Germline lookup yields CDR1 MDHEN and CDR2 SYDVKM. The CDR3 DNA is TGTGCCAGCAGTGAGGGACAGGGGGGATTCTACGAGCAGTACTTC. As protein: CASSEGQGGFYEQYF.

This chain links TRBV19 with TRBJ2-7; TRBD1 might be the D (6 bases). The V gene lost 0 bases and the J gene lost 5 bases, with 17 bases spanning the gap. The CDR3 runs 16 residues. From germline, CDR1 is LNHDA and CDR2 SQIVND (reference sequence). The CDR3 DNA reads as TGTGCCAGTAGTATAGATAGGGGAAAACAGGGTGACGAGCAGTACGTC. As protein: CASSIDRGKQGDEQYV.

As DNA, the CDR3 is TGCGCCAGCAGCTTAGCGACAGGGGAGGTCACTGAAGCTTTCTTT. It yields the protein CASSLATGEVTEAFF. The chain links TRBV5-1 to TRBJ1-1; 8 positions match TRBD1. Per the germline V gene, CDR1 is SGHRS and CDR2 is YFSETQ. The CDR3 contains 15 residues. V lost 2 bases and J lost 4; bases outside the gene matches: 7.

This rearrangement joins TRBV2 to TRBJ2-5; 9 bases agree with TRBD1. The CDR3 is made up of 15 amino acids. Germline V gene lookup returns CDR1 SNHLY and CDR2 FYNNEI. Unmatched junction bases numbered 7, after V lost 4 bases and J lost 4 bases. CDR3 in DNA: TGTGCCAGCAGTGCACAGGGGGCAGCGGGAGAGACCCAGTACTTC. Its translation: CASSAQGAAGETQYF.